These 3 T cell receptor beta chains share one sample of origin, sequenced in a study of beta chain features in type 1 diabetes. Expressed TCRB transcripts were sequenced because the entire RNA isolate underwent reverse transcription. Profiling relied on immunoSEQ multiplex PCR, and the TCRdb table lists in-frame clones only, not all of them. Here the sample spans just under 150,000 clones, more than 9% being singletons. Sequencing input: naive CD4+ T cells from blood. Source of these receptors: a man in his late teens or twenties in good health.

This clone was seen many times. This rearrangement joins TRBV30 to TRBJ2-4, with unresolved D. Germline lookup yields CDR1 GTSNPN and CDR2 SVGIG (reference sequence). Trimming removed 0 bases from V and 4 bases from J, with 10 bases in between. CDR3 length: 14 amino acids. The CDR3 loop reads CAWSVRNRKNIQYF. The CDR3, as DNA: TGTGCCTGGAGTGTACGGAACAGAAAAAACATTCAGTACTTC.

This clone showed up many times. CDR3 protein: CASSAWDGAGEQYF. CDR3 coding DNA: TGTGCCAGCAGCGCGTGGGACGGCGCGGGGGAGCAGTACTTC. The chain couples TRBV9 to TRBJ2-7; D is possibly TRBD2 (6 bases). The CDR3 covers 14 residues. V dropped 3 bases and J dropped 7 bases, with 17 bases sitting between them. The germline gives CDR1 SGDLS, CDR2 YYNGEE.

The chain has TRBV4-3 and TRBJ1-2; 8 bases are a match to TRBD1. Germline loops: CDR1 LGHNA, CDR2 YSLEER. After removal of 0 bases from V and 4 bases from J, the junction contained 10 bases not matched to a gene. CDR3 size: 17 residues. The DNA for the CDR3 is TGCGCCAGCAGCCAAGATCTCCCCGGGACAGGCGCCTATGGCTACACCTTC. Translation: CASSQDLPGTGAYGYTF.